Sequencing of this T cell receptor (beta chain) was carried out in a study of blood T cell repertoires in COVID-19. Study background: Spain, Italy and the United States supplied samples that represented acute and convalescent COVID-19. In each case, the material was cDNA or gDNA derived from T cells, B-cell-depleted T cells, or PBMCs.

V lost 3 bases and J 4 bases, leaving 5 bases between the germline ends. This CDR3 comprises 12 residues. Generated by immunoSEQ multiplex PCR, the TCRdb table keeps only in-frame clones and is missing some. The sample holds fewer than 90,000 clones, 75% to 90% seen once. The chain joins TRBV12-3 or TRBV12-4 to TRBJ2-3; no firm D call. The receptor's source is a human donor in a cohort sampled during active COVID-19. Source material: peripheral blood. The CDR3 sequence is CASSFQADTQYF. In nucleotides, the CDR3 is TGTGCCAGCAGTTTTCAGGCAGATACGCAGTATTTT.